This record concerns one TCR beta chain sequence. Under the authors' procedure: Cell counts per sample came from amplifying reference gene primers. Only in-frame clones appear in the TCRdb table, and some are missing; sequencing was by immunoSEQ multiplex PCR. Clone size and V and J calls were adopted from that table, with D and trimming inferred from the DNA. The sample lists around 480,000 clones; around 89% were seen once. The sample comes from a study of blood T cell repertoires in COVID-19. About the study: COVID-19 samples from acute and convalescent phases originated in the United States, Italy and Spain. T cells, B-cell-depleted T cells, or PBMCs supplied cDNA or gDNA.

V shed 5 bases, J shed 0 bases, and the junction held 9 bases outside the gene matches. The germline V gene has CDR1 MDHEN and CDR2 SYDVKM. The length of the CDR3 is 17 residues. Seattle's enrolled individuals joined amid active infection and were then monitored longitudinally. The rearrangement uses TRBV28 and TRBJ1-3, with 8 bases matching TRBD1. Sequenced: peripheral blood. The clonotype comes from a woman aged 45-65 years with COVID-19, enrolled during active disease. The CDR3 coding sequence is TGTGCCAGCAGTAGGACAGGGCCTTTTACCTCTGGAAACACCATATATTTT. Protein sequence: CASSRTGPFTSGNTIYF.